Below, 14 T cell receptor beta chains from the same sample are listed, as sequenced in a study of CD8 T cells in ankylosing spondylitis. TCRdb recomputed calls from the 5' RACE reads with MiXCR, one row per CDR3 protein. The sample includes roughly 230,000 distinct CDR3 sequences, 15% to 20% seen only once; the top ten take over 25%. The sample consisted of blood, either unsorted or a sorted T cell fraction (not recorded which). The receptors were gathered from a male donor with ankylosing spondylitis or in good health (not recorded which).

This clonotype occurred many times. This rearrangement joins TRBV2 to TRBJ1-5, with TRBD1 matching 9 bases. CDR1 and CDR2 from the germline V gene are SNHLY and FYNNEI. J gave up 4 bases and V 3 bases, and 1 base lay outside the gene matches. The CDR3 is made up of 14 amino acids. The CDR3 bases are TGTGCCAGCAGTGACGGACAGGGGAATCAGCCCCAGCATTTT. This translates into CASSDGQGNQPQHF. Full variable domain (remainder filled in from reference TRBV2 and TRBJ1-5): EPEVTQTPSHQVTQMGQEVILRCVPISNHLYFYWYRQILGQKVEFLVSFYNNEISEKSEIFDDQFSVERPDGSNFTLKIRSTKLEDSAMYFCASSDGQGNQPQHFGDGTRLSIL.

A word on this clonotype: One end of the junction does not line up with germline, which may come from a read error. This chain connects TRBV19 to TRBJ2-2; D not resolved. CDR3 length: 12 residues. Germline V gene data show CDR1 as LNHDA and CDR2 as SQIVND (reference sequence). The CDR3 protein is CASSTNAGELFF. The CDR3, as DNA: TGTGCCAGTAGTACGAACGCCGGGGAGCTGTTTTTT.

The chain carries TRBV20-1 and TRBJ2-7, with D uncertain. V lost 0 bases to trimming and J lost 0 bases, with 9 bases between them. The CDR3 has 14 residues. The germline V gene encodes CDR1 DFQATT and CDR2 SNEGSKA (reference sequence). CDR3 in DNA: TGCAGTGCTAGAGAGGTATACAGCTCCTACGAGCAGTACTTC. Amino acids: CSAREVYSSYEQYF.

This clonotype was counted only a few times. This chain joins TRBV20-1 and TRBJ2-2, with 14 bases lining up with TRBD2. The V and J ends lost 1 base and 3 bases, in that order; junction bases with no gene match: 13. Germline CDR1 DFQATT, CDR2 SNEGSKA (reference sequence). The CDR3 spans 20 residues. This CDR3 reads CSARGAPTSGRAWDTGELFF. The CDR3 DNA reads as TGCAGTGCTAGAGGCGCACCGACTAGCGGGAGGGCCTGGGACACCGGGGAGCTGTTTTTT.

In this sample, this clonotype turned up many times. DNA of the CDR3: TGTGCCAGCAGTTACTCTGGGTCCTACGAGCAGTACTTC. It codes for CASSYSGSYEQYF. The V and J genes are TRBV6-5 and TRBJ2-7; no clear D. The CDR3 consists of 13 residues. Deletions cut 0 bases from V and 1 base from J, with 4 bases between. CDR1 and CDR2 (germline): MNHEY, SVGAGI.

This clonotype has more than one count but fewer than ten. The CDR3 is CATRELAGTSYEQYF. CDR3 in DNA: TGTGCCACCAGAGAATTAGCGGGAACGTCCTACGAGCAGTACTTC. The gene calls are TRBV15 and TRBJ2-7, with 8 positions matching TRBD2. Germline lookup yields CDR1 LNHNV and CDR2 YYDKDF (reference sequence). V shed 6 bases and J 1 base; nucleotides not matched to a gene: 8. The length of the CDR3 is 15 residues.

In its sample, this clonotype was seen a few times. V is TRBV11-3 and J is TRBJ2-1; 8 nucleotides align to TRBD2. CDR3 length: 15 residues. V shed 1 base and J 5 bases; nucleotides not matched to a gene: 4. CDR1 and CDR2 (germline): SGHNT, YENEEA. The CDR3 spells CASSLVGGDNNEQFF. For the CDR3, the DNA is TGTGCCAGCAGCTTAGTCGGGGGGGATAACAATGAGCAGTTCTTC.

V usage is TRBV20-1 and J usage is TRBJ2-2; a possible D gene is TRBD1 (5 bases). Germline CDR1 and CDR2: DFQATT and SNEGSKA (reference sequence). This CDR3 is built from 15 residues. The V end lost 1 base, the J end lost 2 bases, and 11 bases lay between the germline ends. CDR3: CSARAAGINTGELFF. The CDR3 bases are TGCAGTGCTAGAGCGGCAGGGATAAACACCGGGGAGCTGTTTTTT.

The rearrangement joins TRBV4-2 to TRBJ2-2, with TRBD2 identical over 9 bases. The CDR3 length is 20 residues. V dropped 0 bases and J dropped 6; count of bases not matched to a gene: 17. Germline CDR1 LGHNA, CDR2 YNFKEQ. The CDR3 nucleotides read TGTGCCAGCAGCCAAGATTGGGGGAGGCTTGCGGGAGGGCCGTCCGGGGAGCTGTTTTTT. Encoded protein: CASSQDWGRLAGGPSGELFF.

This clonotype has a handful of counts. The rearrangement uses TRBV18 and TRBJ2-2; D remains ambiguous. V shed 3 bases and J shed 1 base, with 6 bases lying between them. The CDR3 spans 14 residues. Germline V CDR1 and CDR2: KGHSH, LQKENI. The chain's CDR3 is CASSPKMNTGELFF. The CDR3 DNA reads TGTGCCAGCTCACCTAAAATGAACACCGGGGAGCTGTTTTTT.

The chain couples TRBV6-1 to TRBJ2-1, with D uncertain. V lost 8 bases, J lost 0 bases, and 8 bases lay in between. Germline V gene data show CDR1 as MNHNS and CDR2 as SASEGT. The CDR3 is 13 residues long. The CDR3 loop is CASAVSSYNEQFF. The CDR3 coding sequence is TGTGCCAGCGCCGTGAGCTCCTACAATGAGCAGTTCTTC.

The sample holds a few counts of this clonotype. The V gene is TRBV27, the J gene TRBJ2-1; 12 bases agree with TRBD2. Trimming took 5 bases from V and 10 from J; bases not matched to a gene: 9. The CDR3 sequence is 15 residues long. The germline CDR1 and CDR2 sequences are MNHEY and SMNVEV (reference sequence). This chain's CDR3 is CASSPWTSGVSEQFF. As DNA, the CDR3 is TGTGCCAGCAGTCCATGGACTAGCGGGGTTTCCGAGCAGTTCTTC.

In its sample, this clonotype was seen a few times. The V and J genes are TRBV20-1 and TRBJ2-2; D remains unclear. V lost 5 bases and J lost 3, with 16 bases in between. CDR3 length equals 15 residues. The germline gives CDR1 DFQATT, CDR2 SNEGSKA (reference sequence). The CDR3 loop is CSAQNRWVDTGELFF. The CDR3 region has the DNA TGCAGTGCTCAAAACCGATGGGTCGACACCGGGGAGCTGTTTTTT.

This clonotype occurred a few times. V and J are TRBV4-3 and TRBJ2-5; D perhaps matches TRBD2 (7 bases). The CDR3 is 15 amino acids. Germline CDR1 and CDR2: LGHNA and YSLEER. V was pared by 1 base and J by 4 bases, with 13 bases between. CDR3 protein: CASSQGGGALETQYF. The CDR3 nucleotides read TGCGCCAGCAGCCAAGGGGGGGGCGCATTAGAGACCCAGTACTTC.